These T cell receptor beta chains were read from a single sample in a study of T-cell memory formation after mild COVID-19. TCRdb processed the 5' RACE reads anew with MiXCR; each CDR3 protein has one entry. The sample yields just under 350,000 distinct CDR3 sequences, over 10% seen once. The sample consisted of PBMCs or a T cell subset sorted from them (not recorded which). The receptor set was obtained from a man between 18 and 29 years old who had mild COVID-19 (a few samples of this study predate the infection). Cell type and time point are not known. CDR3s include the opening cysteine and the closing phenylalanine or tryptophan. A D gene is named only where the DNA matches it firmly. The size of a clone is reported for some rows only, either as once, few or many, or as a class for expanded clones.

D gene: TRBD1
clone size: few
V gene: TRBV6-2/TRBV6-3
J gene: TRBJ2-7
CDR3 protein: CASNEPGTGVYEQYF
CDR3 DNA: TGTGCCAGCAACGAACCCGGGACAGGGGTATACGAGCAGTACTTC

D gene: NA
clone size: many
V gene: TRBV7-3
J gene: TRBJ2-1
CDR3 protein: CASSLRGDRLTSYNEQFF
CDR3 DNA: TGTGCCAGCAGCTTAAGAGGGGACCGCCTCACTTCGTACAATGAGCAGTTCTTC

D gene: TRBD1
clone size: once
V gene: TRBV2
J gene: TRBJ1-5
CDR3 protein: CASREQGRVGHQPQHF
CDR3 DNA: TGTGCCAGCAGAGAACAGGGGCGGGTTGGGCATCAGCCCCAGCATTTT

D gene: TRBD2
clone size: NA
V gene: TRBV18
J gene: TRBJ2-2
CDR3 protein: CASSPGLASNTGELFF
CDR3 DNA: TGTGCCAGCTCACCAGGACTAGCATCGAACACCGGGGAGCTGTTTTTT

D gene: NA
clone size: few
V gene: TRBV4-2
J gene: TRBJ1-1
CDR3 protein: CASSQGNEAFF
CDR3 DNA: TGTGCCAGCAGCCAAGGGAATGAAGCTTTCTTT

D gene: NA
clone size: NA
V gene: TRBV18
J gene: TRBJ2-1
CDR3 protein: CASSPMEIEQFF
CDR3 DNA: TGTGCCAGCTCGCCGATGGAGATTGAGCAGTTCTTC

D gene: TRBD2
clone size: NA
V gene: TRBV7-7
J gene: TRBJ2-3
CDR3 protein: CASRPKRGNTDTQYF
CDR3 DNA: TGTGCCAGCAGACCCAAGCGGGGTAACACAGATACGCAGTATTTT

D gene: TRBD1
clone size: few
V gene: TRBV28
J gene: TRBJ2-1
CDR3 protein: CATSVPGQGKNEQFF
CDR3 DNA: TGTGCCACCTCAGTCCCGGGACAGGGGAAGAATGAGCAGTTCTTC

D gene: NA
clone size: few
V gene: TRBV3-1
J gene: TRBJ2-5
CDR3 protein: CASSPTLEQETQYF
CDR3 DNA: TGTGCCAGCAGCCCGACCCTGGAACAAGAGACCCAGTACTTC

D gene: NA
clone size: few
V gene: TRBV28
J gene: TRBJ2-3
CDR3 protein: CASFSPNSGDTQYF
CDR3 DNA: TGTGCCAGCTTCTCCCCCAACAGTGGGGATACGCAGTATTTT

D gene: NA
clone size: few
V gene: TRBV11-2
J gene: TRBJ2-1
CDR3 protein: CASSLGLGPANEQFF
CDR3 DNA: TGTGCCAGCAGCCTGGGCCTGGGCCCGGCCAATGAGCAGTTCTTC

D gene: NA
clone size: NA
V gene: TRBV18
J gene: TRBJ2-5
CDR3 protein: CASSPPRETVIQETQYF
CDR3 DNA: TGTGCCAGCTCACCACCGAGGGAAACGGTGATCCAAGAGACCCAGTACTTC

D gene: NA
clone size: few
V gene: TRBV4-3
J gene: TRBJ2-7
CDR3 protein: CASSQATRPYEQYF
CDR3 DNA: TGCGCCAGCAGCCAAGCAACTCGCCCCTACGAGCAGTACTTC

D gene: TRBD2
clone size: few
V gene: TRBV4-3
J gene: TRBJ2-3
CDR3 protein: CASSQDGWRGSSTDTQYF
CDR3 DNA: TGCGCCAGCAGCCAAGACGGTTGGCGGGGGTCTAGCACAGATACGCAGTATTTT

D gene: TRBD2
clone size: NA
V gene: TRBV4-2
J gene: TRBJ2-1
CDR3 protein: CASSQEGSGGAAIDEQFF
CDR3 DNA: TGTGCCAGCAGCCAAGAGGGTAGCGGGGGGGCCGCGATCGATGAGCAGTTCTTC

D gene: NA
clone size: NA
V gene: TRBV19
J gene: TRBJ1-1
CDR3 protein: CASTPRRGGTEAFF
CDR3 DNA: TGTGCCAGTACCCCACGACGGGGGGGCACTGAAGCTTTCTTT

D gene: NA
clone size: NA
V gene: TRBV20-1
J gene: TRBJ2-3
CDR3 protein: CSASDSGSTDTQYF
CDR3 DNA: TGCAGTGCTAGTGACAGCGGGAGCACAGATACGCAGTATTTT

D gene: TRBD2
clone size: NA
V gene: TRBV10-1
J gene: TRBJ2-3
CDR3 protein: CASSPRAGGSYTQYF
CDR3 DNA: TGCGCCAGCAGTCCCCGGGCGGGGGGCTCGTATACGCAGTATTTT

D gene: TRBD1
clone size: NA
V gene: TRBV18
J gene: TRBJ1-4
CDR3 protein: CASSPEFARGEKLFF
CDR3 DNA: TGTGCCAGCTCACCAGAATTCGCCAGGGGGGAAAAACTGTTTTTT

D gene: NA
clone size: few
V gene: TRBV5-5
J gene: TRBJ1-4
CDR3 protein: CASSLTWVNEKLFF
CDR3 DNA: TGTGCCAGCAGCTTAACATGGGTTAATGAAAAACTGTTTTTT

D gene: TRBD2
clone size: few
V gene: TRBV4-2
J gene: TRBJ2-1
CDR3 protein: CASSHGLASYNEQFF
CDR3 DNA: TGTGCCAGCAGCCACGGACTAGCGTCATACAATGAGCAGTTCTTC

D gene: NA
clone size: NA
V gene: TRBV30
J gene: TRBJ2-7
CDR3 protein: CAWSVPGPEQYF
CDR3 DNA: TGTGCCTGGAGTGTACCCGGGCCAGAGCAGTACTTC

D gene: NA
clone size: few
V gene: TRBV12-3/TRBV12-4
J gene: TRBJ1-5
CDR3 protein: CASSLARRQPQHF
CDR3 DNA: TGTGCCAGCAGTTTAGCCAGGCGTCAGCCCCAGCATTTT

D gene: NA
clone size: NA
V gene: TRBV3-1
J gene: TRBJ2-1
CDR3 protein: CASSRSDEQFF
CDR3 DNA: TGTGCCAGCAGCCGTAGCGACGAGCAGTTCTTC

D gene: NA
clone size: NA
V gene: TRBV19
J gene: TRBJ2-1
CDR3 protein: CASSIWTEQFF
CDR3 DNA: TGTGCCAGTAGTATATGGACAGAGCAGTTCTTC

D gene: TRBD1
clone size: few
V gene: TRBV12-3/TRBV12-4
J gene: TRBJ1-2
CDR3 protein: CASSLYSGQGFSNYGYTF
CDR3 DNA: TGTGCCAGCAGTTTATACTCGGGACAGGGATTTTCTAACTATGGCTACACCTTC

D gene: TRBD1
clone size: NA
V gene: TRBV19
J gene: TRBJ1-2
CDR3 protein: CASRPGTGIDGYTF
CDR3 DNA: TGTGCCAGTAGGCCCGGGACAGGGATAGATGGCTACACCTTC

D gene: NA
clone size: NA
V gene: TRBV30
J gene: TRBJ2-3
CDR3 protein: CARSEGASSPDTQYF
CDR3 DNA: TGTGCCAGGAGTGAGGGAGCCTCTAGTCCAGATACGCAGTATTTT

D gene: TRBD1
clone size: NA
V gene: TRBV6-5
J gene: TRBJ1-6
CDR3 protein: CASSYRDRGSSPLHF
CDR3 DNA: TGTGCCAGCAGTTATAGGGACAGGGGGAGTTCACCCCTCCACTTT

D gene: NA
clone size: many
V gene: TRBV7-2
J gene: TRBJ2-3
CDR3 protein: CASSLTTGGDTQYF
CDR3 DNA: TGTGCCAGCAGCCTAACTACAGGTGGAGATACGCAGTATTTT

D gene: TRBD2
clone size: few
V gene: TRBV6-5
J gene: TRBJ2-1
CDR3 protein: CASSHSGDGSNEQFF
CDR3 DNA: TGTGCCAGCAGCCATAGCGGGGATGGATCCAATGAGCAGTTCTTC

D gene: NA
clone size: few
V gene: TRBV18
J gene: TRBJ1-5
CDR3 protein: CASSPTDQPQHF
CDR3 DNA: TGTGCCAGCTCACCGACGGATCAGCCCCAGCATTTT

D gene: NA
clone size: many
V gene: TRBV7-8
J gene: TRBJ2-2
CDR3 protein: CAITKRDSNTGELFF
CDR3 DNA: TGTGCCATCACAAAGCGGGACAGTAACACCGGGGAGCTGTTTTTT

D gene: TRBD1
clone size: NA
V gene: TRBV12-3/TRBV12-4
J gene: TRBJ1-1
CDR3 protein: CASSPTTGKDTEAFF
CDR3 DNA: TGTGCCAGCAGTCCTACGACAGGGAAGGACACTGAAGCTTTCTTT

D gene: NA
clone size: NA
V gene: TRBV4-3
J gene: TRBJ2-7
CDR3 protein: CASSLHSTGSYEQYF
CDR3 DNA: TGCGCCAGCAGCCTGCACTCGACAGGTAGTTACGAGCAGTACTTC

D gene: TRBD2
clone size: few
V gene: TRBV29-1
J gene: TRBJ2-2
CDR3 protein: CSVQAGDHTGELFF
CDR3 DNA: TGCAGCGTTCAAGCGGGGGACCACACCGGGGAGCTGTTTTTT

D gene: NA
clone size: NA
V gene: TRBV11-1
J gene: TRBJ2-7
CDR3 protein: CASSTIPGTTYEQYF
CDR3 DNA: TGTGCCAGCAGCACCATACCGGGGACCACCTACGAGCAGTACTTC

D gene: TRBD1
clone size: NA
V gene: TRBV19
J gene: TRBJ1-4
CDR3 protein: CASSNPGQGTEKLFF
CDR3 DNA: TGTGCCAGTAGTAACCCGGGACAGGGGACGGAAAAACTGTTTTTT

D gene: TRBD2
clone size: few
V gene: TRBV12-3/TRBV12-4
J gene: TRBJ2-3
CDR3 protein: CASRGWTSGGVRTDTQYF
CDR3 DNA: TGTGCCAGCAGAGGATGGACTAGCGGGGGGGTGCGCACAGATACGCAGTATTTT

D gene: NA
clone size: few
V gene: TRBV5-1
J gene: TRBJ2-1
CDR3 protein: CASSHGRTSNEQFF
CDR3 DNA: TGCGCCAGCAGCCACGGCCGGACAAGCAATGAGCAGTTCTTC

D gene: TRBD2
clone size: once
V gene: TRBV7-7
J gene: TRBJ2-5
CDR3 protein: CASSFTGTSPETQYF
CDR3 DNA: TGTGCTAGCAGCTTTACCGGGACTAGTCCTGAGACCCAGTACTTC

D gene: TRBD1
clone size: NA
V gene: TRBV9
J gene: TRBJ1-1
CDR3 protein: CASSVDRDRGFGTEAFF
CDR3 DNA: TGTGCCAGCAGCGTAGACCGGGACAGGGGATTTGGCACTGAAGCTTTCTTT

D gene: NA
clone size: NA
V gene: TRBV7-8
J gene: TRBJ2-1
CDR3 protein: CASSPRENEQFF
CDR3 DNA: TGTGCCAGCAGCCCCCGTGAGAATGAGCAGTTCTTC

D gene: NA
clone size: many
V gene: TRBV12-3/TRBV12-4
J gene: TRBJ1-2
CDR3 protein: CASRKQGSRLYYGYTF
CDR3 DNA: TGTGCCAGCAGGAAACAGGGTTCACGTTTGTACTATGGCTACACCTTC

D gene: NA
clone size: few
V gene: TRBV3-1
J gene: TRBJ2-1
CDR3 protein: CASSQVGRDNEQFF
CDR3 DNA: TGTGCCAGCAGCCAAGTCGGGCGGGATAATGAGCAGTTCTTC

D gene: NA
clone size: few
V gene: TRBV29-1
J gene: TRBJ1-1
CDR3 protein: CRAGAVGTEAFF
CDR3 DNA: TGCAGAGCAGGGGCAGTGGGCACTGAAGCTTTCTTT

D gene: NA
clone size: many
V gene: TRBV28
J gene: TRBJ2-5
CDR3 protein: CASTLRETQYF
CDR3 DNA: TGTGCCAGCACCTTGCGAGAGACCCAGTACTTC

D gene: NA
clone size: many
V gene: TRBV27
J gene: TRBJ2-1
CDR3 protein: CASRVPSSYNEQFF
CDR3 DNA: TGTGCCAGCCGGGTTCCCAGCTCCTACAATGAGCAGTTCTTC

D gene: NA
clone size: NA
V gene: TRBV20-1
J gene: TRBJ1-6
CDR3 protein: CSASGGGGNSPLHF
CDR3 DNA: TGCAGTGCTAGTGGAGGGGGGGGTAATTCACCCCTCCACTTT

D gene: TRBD1
clone size: NA
V gene: TRBV11-3
J gene: TRBJ2-3
CDR3 protein: CASSFSGTGGHTDTQYF
CDR3 DNA: TGTGCCAGCAGCTTCTCCGGGACAGGGGGCCACACAGATACGCAGTATTTT

D gene: NA
clone size: many
V gene: TRBV9
J gene: TRBJ2-1
CDR3 protein: CASSSGGNEQFF
CDR3 DNA: TGTGCCAGCAGCTCAGGTGGCAATGAGCAGTTCTTC

D gene: NA
clone size: few
V gene: TRBV7-9
J gene: TRBJ2-7
CDR3 protein: CASSFRSGSTYEQYF
CDR3 DNA: TGTGCCAGCAGCTTTAGGTCGGGTTCCACCTACGAGCAGTACTTC

D gene: NA
clone size: many
V gene: TRBV5-1
J gene: TRBJ2-7
CDR3 protein: CASGPGRGDGYEQYF
CDR3 DNA: TGCGCCAGCGGACCGGGCCGTGGAGACGGGTACGAGCAGTACTTC

D gene: NA
clone size: NA
V gene: TRBV24-1
J gene: TRBJ2-3
CDR3 protein: CATTPGTSTDTQYF
CDR3 DNA: TGTGCCACCACCCCGGGCACTAGCACAGATACGCAGTATTTT

D gene: NA
clone size: NA
V gene: TRBV5-1
J gene: TRBJ1-6
CDR3 protein: CASSQIQDGVGNSPLHF
CDR3 DNA: TGCGCCAGCAGCCAGATTCAGGACGGTGTGGGTAATTCACCCCTCCACTTT

D gene: TRBD1
clone size: few
V gene: TRBV7-9
J gene: TRBJ2-3
CDR3 protein: CASSLDPGQGRSDTQYF
CDR3 DNA: TGTGCCAGCAGCTTGGACCCGGGACAGGGGAGGTCAGATACGCAGTATTTT

D gene: NA
clone size: few
V gene: TRBV7-9
J gene: TRBJ2-7
CDR3 protein: CASSLFADSYEQYF
CDR3 DNA: TGTGCCAGCAGCTTATTCGCCGACTCCTACGAGCAGTACTTC

D gene: NA
clone size: NA
V gene: TRBV4-3
J gene: TRBJ1-1
CDR3 protein: CASSQVQGRAEAFF
CDR3 DNA: TGCGCCAGCAGCCAAGTCCAGGGAAGGGCTGAAGCTTTCTTT

D gene: NA
clone size: NA
V gene: TRBV9
J gene: TRBJ1-5
CDR3 protein: CASSGRDGNQPQHF
CDR3 DNA: TGTGCCAGCAGCGGCCGGGACGGCAATCAGCCCCAGCATTTT